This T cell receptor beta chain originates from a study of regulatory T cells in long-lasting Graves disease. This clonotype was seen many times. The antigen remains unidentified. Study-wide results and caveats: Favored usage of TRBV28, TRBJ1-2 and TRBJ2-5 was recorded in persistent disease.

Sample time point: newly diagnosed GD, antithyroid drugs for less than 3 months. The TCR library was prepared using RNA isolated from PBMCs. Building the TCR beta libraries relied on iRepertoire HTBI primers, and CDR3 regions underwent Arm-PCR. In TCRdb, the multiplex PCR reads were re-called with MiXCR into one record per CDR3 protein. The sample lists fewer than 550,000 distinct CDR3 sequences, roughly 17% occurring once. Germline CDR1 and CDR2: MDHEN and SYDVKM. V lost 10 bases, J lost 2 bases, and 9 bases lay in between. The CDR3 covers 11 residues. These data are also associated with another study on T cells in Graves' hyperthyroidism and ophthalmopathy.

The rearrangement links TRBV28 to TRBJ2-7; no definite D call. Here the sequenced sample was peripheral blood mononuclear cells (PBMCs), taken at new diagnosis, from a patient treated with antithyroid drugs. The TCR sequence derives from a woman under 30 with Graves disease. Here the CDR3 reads CATCTPYEQYF. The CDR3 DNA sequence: TGTGCCACCTGCACCCCCTACGAGCAGTACTTC.